This T cell receptor beta chain was recovered during a study of blood T cell repertoires in COVID-19. For the study at large: From the United States, Italy and Spain came samples of acute and convalescent COVID-19. The analysed material was cDNA or gDNA that came from T cells, B-cell-depleted T cells, or PBMCs.

V lost 6 bases to trimming and J lost 5 bases; unmatched junction nucleotides: 5. CDR1 is MNHEY and CDR2 is SVGAGI in the germline V gene. The CDR3 has 13 residues. Seattle patient enrollment occurred during active infection, with longitudinal follow-up thereafter. Under the authors' procedure: Amplification of reference gene primers was used by the study to estimate nucleated cell counts. Using immunoSEQ multiplex PCR, the repertoire was profiled, and TCRdb retains in-frame clones only, with some absent. D and trimming come from the DNA, and the V and J calls and clone size come from that table. The sample carries 400,000 to 450,000 clones, about 89% recorded once.

The chain combines TRBV6-5 with TRBJ2-5, with 8 bases aligning to TRBD1. The source of this sequence is a woman aged 35 to 49 with COVID-19, enrolled during active disease. The sequenced sample was peripheral blood. CDR3 nucleotide sequence: TGTGCCAGCAGGACAGGGGTGTTGGAGACCCAGTACTTC. Translation gives CASRTGVLETQYF.